The 19 T cell receptor beta chains below come from one sample, sequenced in a study of CD8 T cells in Susac syndrome. When the RNA was reverse transcribed, random hexamers were used with an input of roughly 0.5 to 1 ug. TCRdb itself ran the immunoSEQ multiplex PCR reads through MiXCR, one entry per CDR3 protein. Of about 430,000 distinct CDR3 sequences detected, approximately 85% appear once; the ten largest clones hold approximately 0.11%. The specimen sequenced was CD8+ T cells from PBMCs. All receptors come from a human donor with multiple sclerosis.

V is TRBV12-3 or TRBV12-4 and J is TRBJ2-1; a possible D gene is TRBD2 (5 bases). The CDR3 totals 20 residues. With 3 bases removed from V and 3 bases from J, the gap between germline ends came to 27 bases. The CDR3 nucleotides read TGTGCCAGCAGTTTTAGCCTCGGGGTCCCAAGTTCAGCGAGCTACAATGAGCAGTTCTTC. This sequence encodes CASSFSLGVPSSASYNEQFF.

CDR3 in amino acids: CSVDSTETGELFF. The CDR3, as DNA: TGCAGCGTCGATTCCACGGAGACCGGGGAGCTGTTTTTT. V usage is TRBV29-1 and J usage is TRBJ2-2, with D hard to call. Trimming removed 6 bases from V and 5 bases from J, with 13 bases in between. The CDR3 spans 13 residues. Germline CDR1 reads SQVTM; CDR2 reads ANQGSEA.

V and J are TRBV19 and TRBJ1-2; 7 bases agree with TRBD1. The germline V gene has CDR1 LNHDA and CDR2 SQIVND (reference sequence). V was pared by 5 bases and J by 2 bases, with 5 bases of the junction left unmatched. The CDR3 covers 14 residues. This CDR3 is CASSYGTDNYGYTF. The CDR3 DNA reads as TGTGCCAGTAGTTACGGGACAGACAACTATGGCTACACCTTC. Full variable domain (remainder filled in from reference TRBV19 and TRBJ1-2): DGGITQSPKYLFRKEGQNVTLSCEQNLNHDAMYWYRQDPGQGLRLIYYSQIVNDFQKGDIAEGYSVSREKKESFPLTVTSAQKNPTAFYLCASSYGTDNYGYTFGSGTRLTVV.

V usage is TRBV27 and J usage is TRBJ1-1, with D unresolved. Germline lookup yields CDR1 MNHEY and CDR2 SMNVEV (reference sequence). V dropped 2 bases and J dropped 5 bases, with 12 bases sitting between them. The CDR3 is 14 amino acids. The CDR3 coding sequence is TGTGCCAGCAGTTTAGTTGGCGTTCAGACTGAAGCTTTCTTT. Protein product: CASSLVGVQTEAFF.

This clonotype was counted only a few times. The rearrangement links TRBV7-6 to TRBJ2-2; tentatively, D is TRBD1 (5 bases). The CDR3 extends over 14 amino acids. Trimming shortened V by 6 bases and J by 6 bases, and 14 bases separated the two germline ends. Per the germline V gene, CDR1 is SGHVS and CDR2 is FNYEAQ. This CDR3 is CASSAAGKAGELFF. DNA for the CDR3: TGTGCCAGCAGTGCCGCAGGGAAGGCCGGGGAGCTGTTTTTT.

J is TRBJ2-7 and V is TRBV24-1, with D perhaps TRBD2 (6 bases). CDR1 is KGHDR, CDR2 SFDVKD, per germline. V dropped 0 bases and J dropped 2 bases, with 16 bases sitting between them. CDR3 size: 17 residues. This CDR3 is CATSDLWRASHPYEQYF. The CDR3 DNA sequence: TGTGCCACCAGTGATTTGTGGAGGGCTAGCCATCCCTACGAGCAGTACTTC.

This clonotype was observed once. V is TRBV27 and J is TRBJ1-1; D is undetermined. V was pared by 2 bases and J by 6 bases, with 13 bases between. CDR1 MNHEY and CDR2 SMNVEV come from the germline V gene (reference sequence). The CDR3 is 14 amino acids. The CDR3 bases are TGTGCCAGCAGTTTACGAGGCGTTGGGTCTGAAGCTTTCTTT. Translated, it gives CASSLRGVGSEAFF.

The chain carries TRBV12-5 and TRBJ1-1, with TRBD1 matching 12 bases. Germline V gene sequence: CDR1 LGHNT, CDR2 FRNRAP. This CDR3 is 18 amino acids long. V shed 3 bases and J 3 bases; nucleotides not matched to a gene: 11. In DNA form, the CDR3 reads TGTGCTAGTGGTTTCGGGACAGGGGGCGATATTATAGACACTGAAGCTTTCTTT. It is translated as CASGFGTGGDIIDTEAFF.

The chain combines TRBV5-4 with TRBJ2-7, with 11 bases that match TRBD1. In germline, CDR1 is SGHNT, CDR2 YYREEE (reference sequence). This CDR3 spans 17 amino acids. J was trimmed by 2 bases and V by 7 bases; bases with no gene match: 14. In nucleotides, the CDR3 is TGTGCCAGCCGACGTGCCGGGACAGGGGGAGAAGCCTACGAGCAGTACTTC. Amino acids: CASRRAGTGGEAYEQYF.

V usage is TRBV6-1 and J usage is TRBJ2-3, with 7 bases fitting TRBD2. Trimming at V came to 0 bases and at J to 3 bases, leaving 0 bases not matched to a gene. Per the germline V gene, CDR1 is MNHNS and CDR2 is SASEGT. The CDR3 is 14 residues long. In DNA form, the CDR3 reads TGTGCCAGCAGTGAAGCGCGGGAGACAGATACGCAGTATTTT. Encoded protein: CASSEARETDTQYF.

J is TRBJ2-2 and V is TRBV28; D is unclear. Germline V gene lookup returns CDR1 MDHEN and CDR2 SYDVKM. CDR3 length equals 12 residues. Trimming removed 2 bases at V and 6 bases at J, with 4 bases between. This chain's CDR3 is CASSLDPGELFF. In DNA form, the CDR3 reads TGTGCCAGCAGTTTAGATCCCGGGGAGCTGTTTTTT.

J is TRBJ2-7 and V is TRBV2, with TRBD1 as a possible D gene (5 bases). Germline loops: CDR1 SNHLY, CDR2 FYNNEI. This CDR3 region has 14 residues. V lost 3 bases, J lost 5 bases, and 14 bases lay in between. This CDR3 is CASSEDFPTDEQYF. The CDR3 bases are TGTGCCAGCAGTGAGGATTTCCCGACAGACGAGCAGTACTTC.

This clonotype was picked up a small number of times. This chain connects TRBV6-1 to TRBJ2-5; TRBD1 matches at 10 bases. V was clipped by 6 bases and J by 5 bases; unmatched bases: 9. The germline CDR1 and CDR2 sequences are MNHNS and SASEGT. The CDR3 sequence is 15 residues long. The DNA of the CDR3 is TGTGCCAGCAGCGACCGGGACAGGGGTATGGAGACCCAGTACTTC. It encodes CASSDRDRGMETQYF.

This chain connects TRBV7-9 to TRBJ2-1; D ambiguous. The CDR3 is made up of 13 amino acids. Trimming pared 1 base from V and 2 bases from J, leaving 3 bases between. Germline assignment: CDR1 SEHNR and CDR2 FQNEAQ (reference sequence). The CDR3 protein is CASSLDAYNEQFF. The DNA of the CDR3 is TGTGCCAGCAGCTTAGACGCCTACAATGAGCAGTTCTTC.

J is TRBJ1-5 and V is TRBV6-5; D call uncertain. Trimming took 1 base from V and 6 from J, leaving 19 bases between them. This CDR3 region has 17 residues. Germline V CDR1 and CDR2: MNHEY, SVGAGI. CDR3 sequence: CASSYFPSRVSGQPQHF. The CDR3 coding sequence is TGTGCCAGCAGTTACTTTCCTTCTAGGGTTTCGGGTCAGCCCCAGCATTTT.

This clonotype was seen more than once but under ten times. The chain joins TRBV9 to TRBJ2-1; weak D call: TRBD2 (5 bases). Germline V gives CDR1 SGDLS, CDR2 YYNGEE. V was cut by 0 bases and J by 7 bases, with 8 bases left in between. This CDR3 region has 13 residues. Here the CDR3 DNA reads TGTGCCAGCAGCGTAGCGGGAAGGAATGAGCAGTTCTTC. It encodes CASSVAGRNEQFF. The full variable domain, rest sourced from reference TRBV9 and TRBJ2-1, is DSGVTQTPKHLITATGQRVTLRCSPRSGDLSVYWYQQSLDQGLQFLIQYYNGEERAKGNILERFSAQQFPDLHSELNLSSLELGDSALYFCASSVAGRNEQFFGPGTRLTVL.

The chain links TRBV29-1 to TRBJ1-1; D might be TRBD1 (6 bases). The CDR3 runs 17 residues. V shed 0 bases and J shed 0 bases, with 17 bases lying between them. Germline V gives CDR1 SQVTM, CDR2 ANQGSEA. The CDR3 coding sequence is TGCAGCGTTGAAGATCTGGGGGCGGATAAAATGAACACTGAAGCTTTCTTT. Translating gives CSVEDLGADKMNTEAFF.

The V and J genes are TRBV7-9 and TRBJ1-6, with unresolved D. This CDR3 spans 15 amino acids. Trimming removed 1 base from V and 8 bases from J, with 12 bases in between. The germline V gene has CDR1 SEHNR and CDR2 FQNEAQ (reference sequence). CDR3 nucleotides: TGTGCCAGCAGCTTAGTGCAGGTTGGCGATTCACCCCTCCACTTT. Its protein product is CASSLVQVGDSPLHF.

The V and J genes are TRBV7-6 and TRBJ1-4, with D possibly being TRBD1 (5 bases). The CDR3 runs to 16 residues. Germline CDR1 SGHVS, CDR2 FNYEAQ. V lost 3 bases, J lost 0 bases, and 11 bases lay in between. DNA of the CDR3: TGTGCCAGCAGCTTTGACAGTTTTGCAACTAATGAAAAACTGTTTTTT. As protein: CASSFDSFATNEKLFF.